This T cell receptor (beta chain) was captured by sequencing in a study of glioma-infiltrating T cells after dendritic cell vaccination (dated by TCRdb to the mid-2010s). Notes on the research overall: A cohort of approximately 15 glioblastoma patients from Phase I and II dendritic cell vaccination trials was included, of whom 9 were newly diagnosed and 6 had recurrent disease. Autologous tumor lysate-pulsed dendritic cell vaccination was administered to the patients between about 2003 and 2012. The vaccine consisted of monocyte-derived dendritic cells cultured seven to eight days with IL-4 and GM-CSF, then pulsed overnight with autologous tumor lysate. Three intradermal dendritic cell vaccine injections were administered to patients at biweekly intervals in the arm below the axilla. In glioblastoma patients vaccinated with dendritic cells, deep sequencing of TCR beta CDR3 regions served to measure tumor-infiltrating lymphocyte content and to compare repertoires between tumor and blood. Survival after dendritic cell vaccination was correlated with TCR sequencing metrics, including TIL content and tumor-blood repertoire overlap.

Using the immunoSEQ assay, TCRB CDR3 regions were amplified from 1.5 to 2 micrograms of genomic DNA, or from all available DNA when less than that was on hand. For multiplex PCR, 60 forward primers for TCR V beta segments and 13 reverse primers for J beta segments were used. Synthetic control templates were spiked into each sample at limiting dilution to estimate reads per starting template. The Illumina HiSeq System generated 87 bp sequencing reads. In the authors' own workflow: PCR and sequencing errors were removed by a nearest neighbor algorithm that merged closely related sequences. TCR overlap was defined as the percentage of unique tumor TCR beta sequences that were also found in the peripheral blood of the same patient. What TCRdb holds here is the immuneACCESS table cut down to in-frame rearrangements. Part of the clones is not present; checked against another copy, under half of the missing clones reflect an unresolved V gene, and the others are unexplained. The D gene and trimming were derived from the DNA, and the V and J assignments and clone size from that table. The sample profile shows roughly 85,000 clones; 85% of them were found once. The ten largest clones represent roughly 8.4% of the sample.

Trimming accounts for 5 bases at V and 6 bases at J, while the number of junction bases matched to no gene is 7. The germline V gene sets CDR1 to SGHVS and CDR2 to FNYEAQ. The CDR3 has 15 amino acids, counting the end cysteine and phenylalanine. Only the CDR3 portion is preserved as DNA: 45 bases, with reading frame beginning at the first base. Concerning this clone: The target of this receptor is not known. No much larger clone exists at a distance of one base, and base qualities are not known.

Results the study describes overall, beyond this receptor: Longer time to progression and overall survival after dendritic cell vaccination were predicted by higher estimated pretreatment TIL content. The cohort was small and heterogeneous, only a few patients had full blood and tumor sets, and even fewer had initial-recurrent tumor pairs. No direct relationship between TCR clonality and survival was found, suggesting that a diverse polyclonal response may matter. The three-group TCR overlap response model was described as speculative and requiring prospective validation.

The sample's time point, from its label and the paper: after dendritic cell vaccination, including at tumor progression/relapse. To be selected, patients needed enough residual fresh-frozen tumor tissue and more than two years of available survival data. Although molecular status otherwise differed among the glioblastoma patients, no patient had an isocitrate dehydrogenase mutation. PBMC were collected before vaccination, two weeks after the third vaccination, and at tumor progression if tumor progression occurred. Genomic DNA was extracted with the Qiagen DNeasy Blood extraction Kit. This sample comprised blood, obtained after dendritic cell vaccination. The sequence came from a human donor with glioblastoma. The chain joins TRBV7-6 to TRBJ2-1; 10 central bases correspond to TRBD2. The CDR3 reads CASSPLAGAINEQFF. The DNA sequence is TGTGCCAGCAGCCCTCTAGCGGGAGCCATCAATGAGCAGTTCTTC. Beyond the CDR3, the reference TRBV7-6 and TRBJ2-1 genes provide the residues; the full variable domain reads: GAGVSQSPRYKVTKRGQDVALRCDPISGHVSLYWYRQALGQGPEFLTYFNYEAQQDKSGLPNDRFSAERPEGSISTLTIQRTEQRDSAMYRCASSPLAGAINEQFFGPGTRLTVL.